The text below deals with one T cell receptor beta chain. Its antigen is not yet known. Within one base of it there is no much larger clone, and no base qualities were kept. The same CDR3 arises from other DNA sequences in this sample as well. These data originate in a study of shared clonotypes between healthy human individuals (dated by TCRdb to the early 2020s). Background on the whole study: A couple of women and a few men aged 18 to 49 years were included in the cohort. Per donor, leukapheresis produced somewhere between about 0.85 and 8.9 billion PBMCs. Blood TCR repertoires of roughly five healthy adults were deeply sequenced to estimate repertoire size and the extent of clonotype sharing between individuals. For each donor, CD4 naive and CD4 memory were each given three plates, CD8 naive was given two plates, and CD8 memory was given one plate. Libraries were prepared and TCR repertoires were sequenced by different laboratories using diverse techniques, in order to increase sequencing depth and limit assay-specific biases. General study outcomes and caveats: Pairwise subsampling led to the expectation that sequencing depth would affect the degree of clonotype sharing among donors. Larger estimated clonotype richness was generally found for naive subsets than for memory subsets. Even with the large sequencing depth, rarefaction of the sorted-subset datasets indicated that sequencing was incomplete. When a handful of donors were compared, the shared fraction of clonotypes was about 5% for naive CD4, 3% to 4% for naive CD8, more than 2% for memory CD4, and approximately 0.4% for memory CD8. Higher generation probabilities were observed for clonotypes shared by all four sorted-subset donors than for non-shared clonotypes. Because the study included only a small number of donors, the genetic and exposure-history diversity represented was limited. Sampling was restricted to blood, and TCR repertoires in tissue are likely to differ from TCR repertoires in blood.

The donors were healthy, HIV-negative adults who had no recently reported acute infections or vaccinations. Only Caucasian adults living in Nashville, Tennessee, USA were represented among the donors. CD4+ T cells were enriched by magnetic negative selection; naive cells were then positively selected on CD45RA, and the negative fraction formed the memory subset. Blood was collected by leukapheresis, and PBMCs were isolated by Ficoll-Histopaque density gradient centrifugation and then cryopreserved in liquid nitrogen vapor phase. Analytical flow cytometry was used to check the purity and quantity of every magnetically sorted T cell population. Each sorted fraction had its genomic DNA isolated and then quantified by UV absorbance on a Nanodrop 2000c. TCR CDR3 regions were amplified from genomic DNA by multiplex PCR using the deep immunoSEQ assay. Extracted genomic DNA from each cell subset was distributed evenly across all wells of several immunoSEQ 96-well plates, and each plate was treated as a replicate. Each replicate PCR for sorted subsets received roughly 0.2 ug genomic DNA, equal to 28,000 or so T cell genomes. The purified libraries were quantified using a Qubit 3.0 fluorometer, sized with a Bioanalyzer 2100, and then quantified again using the KAPA Library Quantification kit. Each immunoSEQ 96-well plate was sequenced on its own single-read 150-cycle Illumina NextSeq 550 flow cell. On the authors' methods: Because the immunoSEQ output held only junctional sequences and lacked quality scores, the filtering could not match the filtering applied to full-length reads. Sequences were annotated with PyIR, a Python wrapper for IgBLAST v1.9, using IMGT germline references to assign V/J genes and CDR3. Any read was removed if the V/J assignment was weak (E-value above 1e-6), the CDR3 was missing, or the read contained stop codons, out-of-frame junctions, or ambiguous translated residues. V3J clonotypes were defined as sequences sharing an identical inferred V gene, J gene, and CDR3 amino acid sequence. Percentage overlap between repertoires was computed as shared unique clonotypes divided by the size of the smaller repertoire. RTK rarefaction, the Chao1 estimator, and Recon v2.1 estimates of unobserved clonotypes were used to assess repertoire richness. Generation probabilities were computed with OLGA for all TCRbeta clonotypes obtained by the gDNA method from several donors. The table was pulled from immuneACCESS by TCRdb, which kept in-frame rearrangements only. Such tables lose some clones; where checked, under half of the loss comes from unresolved V genes, and the rest has no known cause. V, J and clone size reflect that table, while D and trimming were determined from the DNA. The sample table holds about 1.5 million clones, of which approximately 96% were seen once. Roughly 1.2% of the sample belongs to the ten largest clones.

Spanning cysteine to phenylalanine, the CDR3 consists of 14 amino acids. Only the CDR3 part of the read is kept: 42 bases, read in frame from the first base. At the junction V is shortened by 5 bases and J by 1 base; bases outside the gene matches: 2. Reading the germline V gene gives CDR1 SGHAT and CDR2 FQNNGV. The source material was naive CD4+ T cells sorted from blood. The cell subset or site label for this specimen denotes: CD45RA+ positively selected. This TCR was recovered from a young man in good health. Recombination connected TRBV11-2 to TRBJ2-7; TRBD1 lines up with 10 middle nucleotides. This receptor carries the CDR3 CASSRDRGSYEQYF. The bases read TGTGCCAGCAGCCGGGACAGGGGATCCTACGAGCAGTACTTC. The reference TRBV11-2 and TRBJ2-7 proteins fill in what lies around the CDR3, so the full variable domain reads EAGVAQSPRYKIIEKRQSVAFWCNPISGHATLYWYQQILGQGPKLLIQFQNNGVVDDSQLPKDRFSAERLKGVDSTLKIQPAKLEDSAVYLCASSRDRGSYEQYFGPGTRLTVT.